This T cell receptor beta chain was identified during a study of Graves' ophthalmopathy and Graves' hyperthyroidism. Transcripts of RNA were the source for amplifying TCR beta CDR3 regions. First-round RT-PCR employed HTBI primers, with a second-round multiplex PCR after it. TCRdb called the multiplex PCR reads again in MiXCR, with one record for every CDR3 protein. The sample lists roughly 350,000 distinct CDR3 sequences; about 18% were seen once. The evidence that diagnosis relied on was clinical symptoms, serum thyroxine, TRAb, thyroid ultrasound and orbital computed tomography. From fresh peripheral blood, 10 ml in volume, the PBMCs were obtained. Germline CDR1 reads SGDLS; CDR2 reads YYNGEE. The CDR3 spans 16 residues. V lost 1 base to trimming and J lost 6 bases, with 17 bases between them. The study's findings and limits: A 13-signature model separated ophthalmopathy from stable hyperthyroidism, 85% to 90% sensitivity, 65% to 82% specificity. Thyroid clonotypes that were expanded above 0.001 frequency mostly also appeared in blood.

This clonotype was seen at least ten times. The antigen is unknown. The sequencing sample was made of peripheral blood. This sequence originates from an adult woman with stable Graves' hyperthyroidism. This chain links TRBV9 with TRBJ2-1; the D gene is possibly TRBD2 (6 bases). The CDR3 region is CASSVSPKLAANEQFF. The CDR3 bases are TGTGCCAGCAGCGTATCTCCCAAACTAGCAGCCAATGAGCAGTTCTTC.